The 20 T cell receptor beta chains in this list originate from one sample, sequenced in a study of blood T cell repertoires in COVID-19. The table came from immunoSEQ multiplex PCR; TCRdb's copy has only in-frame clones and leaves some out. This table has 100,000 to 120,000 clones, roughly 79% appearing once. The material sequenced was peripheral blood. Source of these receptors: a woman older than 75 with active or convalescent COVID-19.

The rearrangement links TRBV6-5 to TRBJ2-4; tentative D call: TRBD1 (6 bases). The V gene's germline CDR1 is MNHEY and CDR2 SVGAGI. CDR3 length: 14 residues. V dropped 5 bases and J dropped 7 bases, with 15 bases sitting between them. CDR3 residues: CASSPWTDPNIQYF. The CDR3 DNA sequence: TGTGCCAGCAGTCCCTGGACAGACCCCAACATTCAGTACTTC.

CDR3 DNA sequence: TGTGCCAGCAGCAGGGACAGAAATAAGCCTAACTATGGCTACACCTTC. It yields the protein CASSRDRNKPNYGYTF. The J gene is TRBJ1-2, the V gene TRBV4-2; 7 bases are a match to TRBD1. Per germline, CDR1 LGHNA and CDR2 YNFKEQ. V lost 5 bases and J lost 0; bases outside the gene matches: 9. The CDR3 is made up of 16 amino acids.

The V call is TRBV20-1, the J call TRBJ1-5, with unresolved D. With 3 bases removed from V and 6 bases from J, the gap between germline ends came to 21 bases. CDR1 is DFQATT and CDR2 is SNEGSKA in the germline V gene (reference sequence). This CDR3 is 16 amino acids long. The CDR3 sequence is CSASQSGPLSFQPQHF. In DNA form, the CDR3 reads TGCAGTGCTAGTCAGAGTGGGCCACTTTCGTTTCAGCCCCAGCATTTT.

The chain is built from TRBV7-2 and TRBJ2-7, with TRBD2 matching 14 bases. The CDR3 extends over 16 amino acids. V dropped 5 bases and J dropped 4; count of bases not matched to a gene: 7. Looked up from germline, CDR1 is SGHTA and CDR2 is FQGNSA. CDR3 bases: TGTGCCAGCAGCCCGCGACTAGCGGGAGGGCCTTACGAGCAGTACTTC. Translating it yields CASSPRLAGGPYEQYF.

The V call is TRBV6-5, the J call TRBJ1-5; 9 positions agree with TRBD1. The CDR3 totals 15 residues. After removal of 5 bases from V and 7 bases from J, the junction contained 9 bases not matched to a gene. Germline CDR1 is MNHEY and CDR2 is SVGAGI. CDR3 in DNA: TGTGCCAGCAGTCCGGGACAGGGCGGGCGGCAGCCCCAGCATTTT. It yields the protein CASSPGQGGRQPQHF.

The CDR3: CASSFGGSYEQYF. CDR3 DNA: TGTGCCAGCAGCTTCGGCGGGAGCTACGAGCAGTACTTC. This sequence joins TRBV7-2 and TRBJ2-7, with 7 positions matching TRBD2. This CDR3 region has 13 residues. Germline CDR1 reads SGHTA; CDR2 reads FQGNSA. V shed 3 bases and J 3 bases; nucleotides not matched to a gene: 2.

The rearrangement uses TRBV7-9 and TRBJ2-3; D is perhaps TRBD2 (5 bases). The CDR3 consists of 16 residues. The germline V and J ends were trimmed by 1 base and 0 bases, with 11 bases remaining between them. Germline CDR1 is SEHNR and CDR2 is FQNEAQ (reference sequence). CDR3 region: CASSLVLAASTDTQYF. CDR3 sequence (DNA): TGTGCCAGCAGCTTAGTCCTAGCAGCTAGCACAGATACGCAGTATTTT.

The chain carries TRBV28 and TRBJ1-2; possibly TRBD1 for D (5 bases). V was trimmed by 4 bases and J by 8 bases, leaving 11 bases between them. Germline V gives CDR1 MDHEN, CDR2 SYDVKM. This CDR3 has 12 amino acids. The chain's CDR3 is CASSSGKEGYTF. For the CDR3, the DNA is TGTGCCAGCAGTTCAGGGAAGGAAGGCTACACCTTC.

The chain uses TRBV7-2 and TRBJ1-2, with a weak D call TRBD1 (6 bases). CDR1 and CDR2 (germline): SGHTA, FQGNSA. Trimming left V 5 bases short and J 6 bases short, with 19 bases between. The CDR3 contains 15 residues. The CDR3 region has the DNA TGTGCCAGCAGCCAAGACAGGCCCCCTGCCCATGGCTACACCTTC. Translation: CASSQDRPPAHGYTF.

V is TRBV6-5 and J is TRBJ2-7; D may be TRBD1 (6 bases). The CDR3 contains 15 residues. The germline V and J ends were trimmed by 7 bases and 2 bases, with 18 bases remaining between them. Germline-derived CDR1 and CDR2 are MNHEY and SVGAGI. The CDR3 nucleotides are TGTGCCAGCATAGAGTTCCAGGGGATTCCCTACGAGCAGTACTTC. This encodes CASIEFQGIPYEQYF.

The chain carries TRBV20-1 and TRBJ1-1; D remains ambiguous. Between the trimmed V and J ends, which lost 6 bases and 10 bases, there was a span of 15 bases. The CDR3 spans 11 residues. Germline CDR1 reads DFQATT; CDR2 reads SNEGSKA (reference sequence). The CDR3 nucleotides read TGCAGTGCCCCGCTAGGTTTGGGAGCTTTCTTT. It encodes CSAPLGLGAFF.

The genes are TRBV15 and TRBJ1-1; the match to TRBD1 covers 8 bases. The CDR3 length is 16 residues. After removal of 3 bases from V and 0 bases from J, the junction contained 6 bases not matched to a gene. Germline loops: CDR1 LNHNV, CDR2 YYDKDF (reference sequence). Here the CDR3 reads CATSRDRAGVNTEAFF. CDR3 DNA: TGTGCCACCAGCAGGGACAGGGCGGGGGTGAACACTGAAGCTTTCTTT.

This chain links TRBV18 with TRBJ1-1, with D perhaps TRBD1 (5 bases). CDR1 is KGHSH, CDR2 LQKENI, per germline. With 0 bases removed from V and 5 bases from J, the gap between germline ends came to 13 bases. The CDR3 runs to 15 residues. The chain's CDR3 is CASSPPSQRGTEAFF. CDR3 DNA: TGTGCCAGCTCACCACCGAGTCAAAGGGGTACTGAAGCTTTCTTT.

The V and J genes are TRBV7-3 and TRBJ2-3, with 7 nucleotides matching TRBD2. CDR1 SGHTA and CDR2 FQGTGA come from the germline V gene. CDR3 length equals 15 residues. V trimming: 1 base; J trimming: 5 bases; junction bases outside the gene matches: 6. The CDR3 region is CASSLIAGAVDTQYF. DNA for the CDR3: TGTGCCAGCAGCTTAATTGCGGGAGCTGTAGATACGCAGTATTTT. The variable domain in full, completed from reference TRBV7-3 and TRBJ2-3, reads GAGVSQTPSNKVTEKGKYVELRCDPISGHTALYWYRQSLGQGPEFLIYFQGTGAADDSGLPNDRFFAVRPEGSVSTLKIQRTERGDSAVYLCASSLIAGAVDTQYFGPGTRLTVL.

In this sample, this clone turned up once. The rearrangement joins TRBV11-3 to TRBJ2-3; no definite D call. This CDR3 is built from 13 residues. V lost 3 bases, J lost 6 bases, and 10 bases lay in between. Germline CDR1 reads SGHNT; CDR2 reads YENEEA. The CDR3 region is CASSFHPEDTQYF. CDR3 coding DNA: TGTGCCAGCAGCTTCCACCCGGAGGATACGCAGTATTTT. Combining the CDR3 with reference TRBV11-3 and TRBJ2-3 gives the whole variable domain EAGVVQSPRYKIIEKKQPVAFWCNPISGHNTLYWYLQNLGQGPELLIRYENEEAVDDSQLPKDRFSAERLKGVDSTLKIQPAELGDSAVYLCASSFHPEDTQYFGPGTRLTVL.

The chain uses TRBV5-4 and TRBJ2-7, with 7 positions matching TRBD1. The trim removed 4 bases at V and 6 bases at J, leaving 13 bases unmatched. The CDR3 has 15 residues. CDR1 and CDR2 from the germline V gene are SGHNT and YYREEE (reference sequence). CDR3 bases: TGTGCCAGCAGCGTACAGGGGTGGGAGATTTTCGAGCAGTACTTC. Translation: CASSVQGWEIFEQYF. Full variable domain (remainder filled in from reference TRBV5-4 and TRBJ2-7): ETGVTQSPTHLIKTRGQQVTLRCSSQSGHNTVSWYQQALGQGPQFIFQYYREEENGRGNFPPRFSGLQFPNYSSELNVNALELDDSALYLCASSVQGWEIFEQYFGPGTRLTVT.

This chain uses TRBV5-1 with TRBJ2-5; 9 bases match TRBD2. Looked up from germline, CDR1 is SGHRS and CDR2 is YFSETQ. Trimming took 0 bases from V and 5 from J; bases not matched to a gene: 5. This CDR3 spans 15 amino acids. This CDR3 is CASSLGLAEWETQYF. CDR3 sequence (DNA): TGCGCCAGCAGCTTGGGACTAGCGGAGTGGGAGACCCAGTACTTC.

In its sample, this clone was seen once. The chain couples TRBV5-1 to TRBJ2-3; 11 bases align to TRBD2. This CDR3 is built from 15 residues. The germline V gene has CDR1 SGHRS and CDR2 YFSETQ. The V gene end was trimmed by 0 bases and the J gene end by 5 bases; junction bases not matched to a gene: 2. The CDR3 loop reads CASSLGSGRGDTQYF. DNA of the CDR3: TGCGCCAGCAGCTTGGGTAGCGGGAGGGGAGATACGCAGTATTTT.

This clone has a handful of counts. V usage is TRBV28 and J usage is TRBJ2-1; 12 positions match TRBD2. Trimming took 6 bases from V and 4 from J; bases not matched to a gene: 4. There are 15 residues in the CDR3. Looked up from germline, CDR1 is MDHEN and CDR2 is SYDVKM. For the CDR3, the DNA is TGTGCCAGCAGGCCAGGACTAGCGGGATACAATGAGCAGTTCTTC. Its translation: CASRPGLAGYNEQFF.

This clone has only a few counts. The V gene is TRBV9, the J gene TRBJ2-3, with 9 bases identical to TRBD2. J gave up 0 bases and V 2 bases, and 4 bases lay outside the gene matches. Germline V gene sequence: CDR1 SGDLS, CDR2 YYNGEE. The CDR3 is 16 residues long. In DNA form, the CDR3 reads TGTGCCAGCAGCGTTGGGACTAGCAGAAGCACAGATACGCAGTATTTT. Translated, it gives CASSVGTSRSTDTQYF.